The T cell receptor (beta chain) described here comes from a study of radiation and T cells in renal cell carcinoma. Described time point: baseline pretreatment blood. The treatment is: 15 Gy SBRT to primary tumor, nephrectomy 4 weeks later. V gave up 6 bases and J gave up 6 bases, with 8 bases separating them. Germline V gives CDR1 ENHRY, CDR2 SYGVKD. This CDR3 comprises 12 residues. Measured with immunoSEQ multiplex PCR; TCRdb has only the in-frame clones, and not every one. The profile covers approximately 100,000 clones, with around 88% appearing a single time and 7% to 9% taken by the ten largest. Note on this clone: Its antigen remains unknown.

Overall study results and limits: In blood, top tumor clones expanded by 2 weeks, shrinking by 4.

The chain is built from TRBV10-3 and TRBJ2-2; D possibly corresponds to TRBD1 (5 bases). This specimen was blood, taken from a patient whose treatment included radiotherapy and nephrectomy. The receptor was derived from a man aged 50 to 59 with renal cell carcinoma. Here the CDR3 DNA reads TGTGCCATCAGCGCAGGGCCCGGGGAGCTGTTTTTT. As protein: CAISAGPGELFF.